This passage covers 2 T cell receptor beta chains from one sample sequenced in a study of regulatory T cells in long-lasting Graves disease. Time point reported: persistent/refractory GD, antithyroid drugs over 5 years with positive TRAb. From RNA extracted from PBMCs, the TCR library was made. Arm-PCR with iRepertoire HTBI primers amplified the CDR3 regions for these TCR beta libraries. TCRdb re-called the multiplex PCR reads with MiXCR, one entry per CDR3 protein. The sample lists about 470,000 distinct CDR3 sequences; 20% were seen once. This sample comprised peripheral blood mononuclear cells (PBMCs), obtained when the disease was refractory, from a patient treated with antithyroid drugs. The source of these receptors is a female donor with Graves disease.

There are many counts of this clonotype. The genes are TRBV28 and TRBJ1-5; perhaps TRBD1 as D (6 bases). Germline assignment: CDR1 MDHEN and CDR2 SYDVKM. Trimming removed 6 bases from V and 2 bases from J, with 14 bases in between. The CDR3 runs 15 residues. The DNA for the CDR3 is TGTGCCAGCAGAGCGACAGGAGGTGGCAATCAGCCCCAGCATTTT. Translating gives CASRATGGGNQPQHF.

In this sample, this clonotype turned up once. A much larger clone differs from this one at a single base, so this may be a read error. The rearrangement joins TRBV25-1 to TRBJ1-1; D unresolved. Germline V gene sequence: CDR1 MGHDK, CDR2 SYGVNS. This CDR3 region has 13 residues. CDR3 DNA: TGTACCAGCAGTGCGGAGTTGTACACTGAAGCTTTCTTT. This encodes CTSSAELYTEAFF.